Listed below are T cell receptor beta chains from one sample, sequenced in a study of identical twins. TCRdb reprocessed the 5' RACE reads with MiXCR, giving one entry per CDR3 protein. The data show about 240,000 distinct CDR3 sequences, roughly 10% seen once. The specimen was memory T cells sorted from blood. The receptors here all came from a middle-aged man in good health. CDR3s include the opening cysteine and the closing phenylalanine or tryptophan. D genes are given only for firm matches. The listing skips clone size in some rows; elsewhere it reads once, few, many or a size class.

d_call: TRBD2; j_call: TRBJ2-1; v_call: TRBV4-1; clone_size: few; cdr3_aa: CASSQRLAGGPNEQFF; cdr3_nt: TGCGCCAGCAGCCAAAGGCTAGCGGGGGGGCCGAATGAGCAGTTCTTC
d_call: .; j_call: TRBJ2-4; v_call: TRBV20-1; clone_size: .; cdr3_aa: CSARDPRRGAENIQYF; cdr3_nt: TGCAGTGCTAGAGATCCCCGACGAGGAGCGGAAAACATTCAGTACTTC
d_call: .; j_call: TRBJ2-5; v_call: TRBV12-3/TRBV12-4; clone_size: many; cdr3_aa: CASSFEQQETQYF; cdr3_nt: TGTGCCAGCAGTTTTGAGCAGCAAGAGACCCAGTACTTC
d_call: TRBD2; j_call: TRBJ2-1; v_call: TRBV27; clone_size: many; cdr3_aa: CASSLRLAGVKYNEQFF; cdr3_nt: TGTGCCAGCAGTTTAAGACTAGCGGGGGTTAAATACAATGAGCAGTTCTTC
d_call: TRBD1; j_call: TRBJ2-1; v_call: TRBV7-8; clone_size: few; cdr3_aa: CASSLDRGTYSEQFF; cdr3_nt: TGTGCCAGCAGCCTAGACAGGGGTACGTATAGTGAGCAGTTCTTC
d_call: .; j_call: TRBJ1-2; v_call: TRBV3-1; clone_size: .; cdr3_aa: CASSLKAAYGYTF; cdr3_nt: TGTGCCAGCAGTCTAAAGGCAGCCTATGGCTACACCTTC
d_call: .; j_call: TRBJ2-3; v_call: TRBV2; clone_size: .; cdr3_aa: CASGRGDIPGTDTQYF; cdr3_nt: TGTGCCAGCGGGCGGGGAGATATACCGGGCACAGATACGCAGTATTTT
d_call: .; j_call: TRBJ2-6; v_call: TRBV6-5; clone_size: many; cdr3_aa: CASSYEMAGANVLTF; cdr3_nt: TGTGCCAGCAGTTATGAGATGGCTGGGGCCAACGTCCTGACTTTC
d_call: TRBD1; j_call: TRBJ1-1; v_call: TRBV6-4; clone_size: few; cdr3_aa: CASSKTGGDTEAFF; cdr3_nt: TGTGCCAGCTCTAAGACAGGGGGTGACACTGAAGCTTTCTTT
d_call: .; j_call: TRBJ1-6; v_call: TRBV4-3; clone_size: .; cdr3_aa: CASSQDLGSPLHF; cdr3_nt: TGCGCCAGCAGCCAAGATCTCGGGTCACCCCTCCACTTT
d_call: .; j_call: TRBJ1-1; v_call: TRBV6-2/TRBV6-3; clone_size: .; cdr3_aa: CASNSRGGVGTEAFF; cdr3_nt: TGTGCCAGCAACTCGCGGGGGGGAGTTGGGACTGAAGCTTTCTTT
d_call: .; j_call: TRBJ2-2; v_call: TRBV5-1; clone_size: few; cdr3_aa: CASSLDQAANTGELFF; cdr3_nt: TGCGCCAGCAGCTTGGATCAGGCCGCGAACACCGGGGAGCTGTTTTTT
d_call: .; j_call: TRBJ2-3; v_call: TRBV7-2; clone_size: few; cdr3_aa: CASSLLGAQGTTQYF; cdr3_nt: TGTGCCAGCAGCTTACTGGGGGCGCAGGGAACTACGCAGTATTTT
d_call: .; j_call: TRBJ2-5; v_call: TRBV2; clone_size: few; cdr3_aa: CASRTSVETQYF; cdr3_nt: TGTGCCAGCAGAACGAGTGTGGAGACCCAGTACTTC
d_call: .; j_call: TRBJ2-5; v_call: TRBV5-6; clone_size: few; cdr3_aa: CASSLSEVGGETQYF; cdr3_nt: TGTGCCAGCAGCTTGAGCGAGGTCGGGGGAGAGACCCAGTACTTC
d_call: .; j_call: TRBJ2-3; v_call: TRBV12-3/TRBV12-4; clone_size: few; cdr3_aa: CASSLGMTDTQYF; cdr3_nt: TGTGCCAGCAGTTTAGGGATGACAGATACGCAGTATTTT
d_call: .; j_call: TRBJ2-3; v_call: TRBV20-1; clone_size: .; cdr3_aa: CSASGETSTDTQYF; cdr3_nt: TGCAGTGCTAGCGGGGAGACTAGCACAGATACGCAGTATTTT
d_call: .; j_call: TRBJ2-5; v_call: TRBV5-1; clone_size: .; cdr3_aa: CASSLMGEGETQYF; cdr3_nt: TGCGCCAGCAGCCTCATGGGGGAAGGGGAGACCCAGTACTTC
d_call: .; j_call: TRBJ2-2; v_call: TRBV10-2; clone_size: few; cdr3_aa: CASRFRSTGELFF; cdr3_nt: TGCGCCAGCAGATTTAGATCTACCGGGGAGCTGTTTTTT
d_call: .; j_call: TRBJ1-5; v_call: TRBV7-2; clone_size: many; cdr3_aa: CASSIQGGSNQPQHF; cdr3_nt: TGTGCCAGCAGCATCCAGGGAGGGAGCAATCAGCCCCAGCATTTT
d_call: .; j_call: TRBJ1-5; v_call: TRBV6-5; clone_size: many; cdr3_aa: CASSFGRVNQPQHF; cdr3_nt: TGTGCCAGCAGTTTCGGTCGGGTCAATCAGCCCCAGCATTTT
d_call: .; j_call: TRBJ2-2; v_call: TRBV15; clone_size: many; cdr3_aa: CATSRGGSARTGELFF; cdr3_nt: TGTGCCACCAGCAGAGGAGGATCGGCCCGGACCGGGGAGCTGTTTTTT
d_call: TRBD1; j_call: TRBJ1-5; v_call: TRBV24-1; clone_size: few; cdr3_aa: CATSDFCRGLGLGQPQHF; cdr3_nt: TGTGCCACCAGTGATTTCTGCAGGGGGTTAGGTTTGGGTCAGCCCCAGCATTTT
d_call: TRBD2; j_call: TRBJ2-7; v_call: TRBV6-1; clone_size: .; cdr3_aa: CASRTHAAGGPGEQYF; cdr3_nt: TGTGCCAGCAGAACACACGCGGCGGGAGGGCCAGGTGAGCAGTACTTC
d_call: .; j_call: TRBJ1-2; v_call: TRBV28; clone_size: .; cdr3_aa: CASSFRGSNYGYTF; cdr3_nt: TGTGCCAGCAGTTTTAGGGGGTCTAACTATGGCTACACCTTC
d_call: .; j_call: TRBJ2-1; v_call: TRBV4-3; clone_size: many; cdr3_aa: CASSRGGSYNEQFF; cdr3_nt: TGCGCCAGCAGTCGGGGTGGCTCCTACAATGAGCAGTTCTTC
d_call: TRBD2; j_call: TRBJ2-1; v_call: TRBV12-3/TRBV12-4; clone_size: few; cdr3_aa: CASSSPRLAGDNYWEQFF; cdr3_nt: TGTGCCAGCAGTTCACCCAGACTAGCGGGGGACAACTACTGGGAGCAGTTCTTC
d_call: .; j_call: TRBJ1-2; v_call: TRBV7-9; clone_size: many; cdr3_aa: CASSFGAGDYTF; cdr3_nt: TGTGCCAGCAGCTTTGGGGCGGGGGACTACACCTTC
d_call: TRBD1; j_call: TRBJ2-7; v_call: TRBV6-1; clone_size: .; cdr3_aa: CASSEGDRESYEQYF; cdr3_nt: TGTGCCAGCAGTGAAGGGGACAGGGAAAGTTACGAGCAGTACTTC
d_call: TRBD2; j_call: TRBJ2-3; v_call: TRBV27; clone_size: many; cdr3_aa: CASKHGTSGGPTDTQYF; cdr3_nt: TGTGCCAGCAAACACGGGACTAGCGGAGGACCCACAGATACGCAGTATTTT
d_call: .; j_call: TRBJ2-1; v_call: TRBV3-1; clone_size: .; cdr3_aa: CASSLMGYNEQFF; cdr3_nt: TGTGCCAGCAGCCTTATGGGCTACAATGAGCAGTTCTTC
d_call: TRBD1; j_call: TRBJ1-4; v_call: TRBV20-1; clone_size: many; cdr3_aa: CSAPQGALSGEKLFF; cdr3_nt: TGCAGTGCTCCACAGGGGGCGTTATCGGGCGAAAAACTGTTTTTT
d_call: .; j_call: TRBJ1-2; v_call: TRBV20-1; clone_size: many; cdr3_aa: CSATAGVSIYGYTF; cdr3_nt: TGCAGTGCGACGGCAGGGGTTTCTATCTATGGCTACACCTTC
d_call: TRBD2; j_call: TRBJ2-3; v_call: TRBV28; clone_size: many; cdr3_aa: CASSLGASGSTDTQYF; cdr3_nt: TGTGCCAGCAGTTTGGGGGCTAGCGGGAGCACAGATACGCAGTATTTT
d_call: .; j_call: TRBJ2-1; v_call: TRBV5-1; clone_size: many; cdr3_aa: CASSRNSDGNEQFF; cdr3_nt: TGCGCCAGCAGTCGTAATAGCGACGGCAATGAGCAGTTCTTC
d_call: .; j_call: TRBJ1-2; v_call: TRBV7-2; clone_size: .; cdr3_aa: CASRAQENYTF; cdr3_nt: TGTGCCAGCAGAGCCCAGGAGAACTACACCTTC
d_call: TRBD2; j_call: TRBJ2-3; v_call: TRBV12-3/TRBV12-4; clone_size: many; cdr3_aa: CASSFAAGGIRTDTQYF; cdr3_nt: TGTGCCAGCAGTTTTGCGGCGGGGGGAATACGCACAGATACGCAGTATTTT
d_call: .; j_call: TRBJ2-1; v_call: TRBV12-3/TRBV12-4; clone_size: many; cdr3_aa: CASRRTANNEQFF; cdr3_nt: TGTGCCAGCAGGCGTACGGCCAACAATGAGCAGTTCTTC
d_call: .; j_call: TRBJ2-1; v_call: TRBV7-3; clone_size: .; cdr3_aa: CASSFGGAHEQFF; cdr3_nt: TGTGCCAGCAGCTTCGGGGGAGCCCATGAGCAGTTCTTC
d_call: TRBD2; j_call: TRBJ2-7; v_call: TRBV9; clone_size: many; cdr3_aa: CASSEAGANYEQYF; cdr3_nt: TGTGCCAGCAGCGAAGCGGGGGCGAACTACGAGCAGTACTTC
d_call: .; j_call: TRBJ2-7; v_call: TRBV5-1; clone_size: .; cdr3_aa: CASSLQRGGDEQYF; cdr3_nt: TGCGCCAGCAGCCTGCAAAGGGGAGGAGACGAGCAGTACTTC
d_call: TRBD1; j_call: TRBJ2-1; v_call: TRBV28; clone_size: few; cdr3_aa: CASSPRQGKSYNEQFF; cdr3_nt: TGTGCCAGCAGTCCCCGACAGGGCAAGTCCTACAATGAGCAGTTCTTC
d_call: .; j_call: TRBJ2-7; v_call: TRBV9; clone_size: .; cdr3_aa: CASRVGLQGSYEQYF; cdr3_nt: TGTGCCAGCAGGGTAGGGTTACAGGGCTCCTACGAGCAGTACTTC
d_call: TRBD2; j_call: TRBJ2-5; v_call: TRBV28; clone_size: many; cdr3_aa: CASSFPISGSLETQYF; cdr3_nt: TGTGCCAGCAGTTTCCCAATTAGCGGGAGTTTAGAGACCCAGTACTTC
d_call: TRBD1; j_call: TRBJ2-5; v_call: TRBV20-1; clone_size: many; cdr3_aa: CSASTGAWETQYF; cdr3_nt: TGCAGTGCTTCTACAGGGGCCTGGGAGACCCAGTACTTC
d_call: TRBD1; j_call: TRBJ2-1; v_call: TRBV29-1; clone_size: many; cdr3_aa: CSVPPPGQIYNEQFF; cdr3_nt: TGCAGCGTCCCCCCTCCGGGACAGATCTACAATGAGCAGTTCTTC
d_call: .; j_call: TRBJ2-7; v_call: TRBV11-1; clone_size: few; cdr3_aa: CASSPTPEAYEQYF; cdr3_nt: TGTGCCAGCAGCCCTACCCCGGAGGCCTACGAGCAGTACTTC
d_call: .; j_call: TRBJ1-4; v_call: TRBV30; clone_size: .; cdr3_aa: CAWTRQSLEKLFF; cdr3_nt: TGTGCCTGGACGCGGCAAAGCCTGGAAAAACTGTTTTTT